This T cell receptor beta chain was recovered during a study of blood T cell repertoires in COVID-19. The repertoire was sequenced with immunoSEQ multiplex PCR; TCRdb's copy has only in-frame clones and lacks some. The sample has 150,000 to 200,000 clones, roughly 93% seen once. Sequenced: peripheral blood. This receptor was taken from an older woman with COVID-19, enrolled during active disease.

The CDR3 reads CASSWGTTNNSPLHF. For the CDR3, the DNA is TGTGCCAGCAGCTGGGGGACAACCAATAATTCACCCCTCCACTTT. The chain recombines TRBV5-4 with TRBJ1-6, with TRBD1 as a possible D gene (6 bases). In germline, CDR1 is SGHNT, CDR2 YYREEE (reference sequence). The V end was cut by 3 bases, the J end by 5 bases, with 12 bases between. This CDR3 has 15 residues.